The rows below give T cell receptor beta chains drawn from one sample of a study of T cells in tuberculosis. The protocol was immunoSEQ multiplex PCR, while the TCRdb copy is restricted to in-frame clones and leaves out a portion. This table has under 45,000 clones, under 95% appearing once. Sample: PBMCs, taken at tuberculosis diagnosis. The receptors come from an adult with tuberculosis. Each CDR3 is given with its conserved first and last residue. The D gene is left open where the match is weak. Clone size is shown for a subset of rows, as once, few, many or a class of expanded clone.

abundance,d_gene,j_gene,v_gene,CDR3nt,CDR3aa
NA,TRBD2,TRBJ2-1,TRBV10-3,TGTGCCATCAGTGAGACGTCACTAGCGGATGAGCAGTTCTTC,CAISETSLADEQFF
NA,TRBD1,TRBJ1-1,TRBV6-1,TGTGCCAGCAGTGAAGCTGAAAGACAGGGGTCGTTGAGGAACACTGAAGCTTTCTTT,CASSEAERQGSLRNTEAFF
NA,TRBD1,TRBJ2-3,TRBV4-1,TGCGCCAGCAGCTCGTACGACAGGGGGATCACAGATACGCAGTATTTT,CASSSYDRGITDTQYF
once,TRBD2,TRBJ2-4,TRBV7-3,TGTGCCAGCAGTCAAAGCGGGGTAAACATTCAGTACTTC,CASSQSGVNIQYF
NA,NA,TRBJ2-1,TRBV6-4,TGTGCCAGCAGTGCGGGGGGCCCCTTCGGTGAGCAGTTCTTC,CASSAGGPFGEQFF
once,TRBD1,TRBJ2-7,TRBV9,TGTGCCAGCAGCCCGGGACAGGGGATCTACGAGCAGTACTTC,CASSPGQGIYEQYF
NA,TRBD1,TRBJ2-2,TRBV4-1,TGCGCCAGCAGCCAACCCGGACAGGGAAACACCGGGGAGCTGTTTTTT,CASSQPGQGNTGELFF
NA,TRBD1,TRBJ2-7,TRBV6-1,TGTGCCATCCACAGGGGGCGGGAGCAGTACTTC,CAIHRGREQYF
NA,NA,TRBJ1-1,TRBV20-1,TGCACCCAGACAGCCCCGATTGGGGCTTTCTTT,CTQTAPIGAFF
NA,NA,TRBJ1-6,TRBV27,TGTGCCAGCAGCCCCCGGGTCGAGAGGAATTCACCCCTCCACTTT,CASSPRVERNSPLHF
NA,NA,TRBJ1-2,TRBV5-6,TGTGCCAGCAGCTTGTGGCGACAGTTGTATAACTATGGCTACACCTTC,CASSLWRQLYNYGYTF
NA,TRBD1,TRBJ1-6,TRBV19,TGTGCCAGTAGTCCGAGGGGGCAGGTCGGATCACCCCTCCACTTT,CASSPRGQVGSPLHF
NA,NA,TRBJ1-5,TRBV6-1,TGTGCCAGCAGTCAGGGATCTGGACAGCCCCAGCATTTT,CASSQGSGQPQHF
NA,TRBD2,TRBJ2-2,TRBV4-3,TGCGCCAGCAGCCAACCAGCCGGGAGGGGAAGAACCGGGGAGCTGTTTTTT,CASSQPAGRGRTGELFF
NA,TRBD1,TRBJ2-1,TRBV6-1,TGTGCCAGCAGCCGGGACAGGGTCTCTAATGAGCAGTTCTTC,CASSRDRVSNEQFF
NA,NA,TRBJ2-7,TRBV30,TGTGCCTGGAGCACGGGTGGCTACGAGCAGTACTTC,CAWSTGGYEQYF
NA,NA,TRBJ1-5,TRBV12-5,TGTGCTAGTGGTTTGGGGGGGGTCAATCAGCCCCAGCATTTT,CASGLGGVNQPQHF
NA,TRBD2,TRBJ2-2,TRBV18,TGTGCCAGCTCACCAATCAACGGGGGGGCCGGGGAGCTGTTTTTT,CASSPINGGAGELFF
NA,TRBD2,TRBJ2-3,TRBV4-2,TGTGCCAGCAGCCAAGACGGGGCGCGGGGGTCCACAGATACGCAGTATTTT,CASSQDGARGSTDTQYF
once,TRBD1,TRBJ2-1,TRBV19,TGTGCCAGTAGTATCCGGACAGGGGGTAGCTCCTACAATGAGCAGTTCTTC,CASSIRTGGSSYNEQFF
NA,TRBD2,TRBJ2-1,TRBV5-1,TGCGCCAGCAGCCCGCTACTAGCGGACCGGTCCTACAATGAGCAGTTCTTC,CASSPLLADRSYNEQFF
NA,TRBD1,TRBJ2-7,TRBV4-3,TGCGCCAGCAGCCAAGATGTCCCGGGACAGGCCTACTCCTACGAGCAGTACTTC,CASSQDVPGQAYSYEQYF
NA,NA,TRBJ2-2,TRBV5-4,TGTGCCAGCAGCTTGAAGAGGGAGCGTGACACCGGGGAGCTGTTTTTT,CASSLKRERDTGELFF
NA,NA,TRBJ2-1,TRBV11-2,TGTGCCAGCAGCGGGGGGACAGCGATTGGGGAGTTCTTC,CASSGGTAIGEFF
once,TRBD1,TRBJ1-5,TRBV2,TGTGCCAGCAGCTTACAGGGGGCCGGTCAGCCCCAGCATTTT,CASSLQGAGQPQHF
NA,NA,TRBJ1-1,TRBV11-2,TGTGCCAGCAGTCTAAGGGGGAACGATAGAAACACTGAAGCTTTCTTT,CASSLRGNDRNTEAFF
NA,NA,TRBJ1-5,TRBV5-8,TGTGCCAGCAGCTTGGAACAGTATAGCAATCAGCCCCAGCATTTT,CASSLEQYSNQPQHF
NA,TRBD1,TRBJ1-4,TRBV10-3,TGTGCCATCAGTGAGTCCCCCGGGACAGGGCCAGTAAAACTGTTTTTT,CAISESPGTGPVKLFF
NA,NA,TRBJ2-7,TRBV5-1,TGCGCCACCTCACCAGGGGGGTACGAGCAGTACTTC,CATSPGGYEQYF
NA,TRBD1,TRBJ2-1,TRBV10-3,TGTGCCATCAGTGAGCCAGGACAGGGATCCTACAATGAGCAGTTCTTC,CAISEPGQGSYNEQFF
NA,NA,TRBJ2-4,TRBV4-2,TGTGCCAGCAGCCAAGACAGGGGAAACATTCAGTACTTC,CASSQDRGNIQYF
NA,TRBD1,TRBJ1-2,TRBV19,TGTGCCAGTAGTATCGGGACAGCCGGGGATTATGGCTACACCTTC,CASSIGTAGDYGYTF
NA,NA,TRBJ1-6,TRBV6-1,TGTGCCAGCAGTAAGGACATTTCACCCCTCCACTTT,CASSKDISPLHF
NA,NA,TRBJ1-5,TRBV4-3,TGCGCCAGCAGCCCGAAGGCAGGCAGGGTCCAGCATTTT,CASSPKAGRVQHF
NA,TRBD1,TRBJ1-2,TRBV18,TGTGCCAGCTCACTGGACAGGGGGCTAGACTATGGCTACACCTTC,CASSLDRGLDYGYTF
NA,NA,TRBJ1-1,TRBV5-1,TGCGCCAGCAGCTTGGTAGGACAACTCACTGAAGCTTTCTTT,CASSLVGQLTEAFF
NA,NA,TRBJ2-2,TRBV29-1,TGCAGCGTTCGGGTTGACGCGAACACCGGGGAGCTGTTTTTT,CSVRVDANTGELFF
NA,NA,TRBJ2-3,TRBV6-5,TGTGCCAGCAGGGGGCGGACAGATACGCAGTATTTT,CASRGRTDTQYF
NA,TRBD1,TRBJ1-2,TRBV30,TGTGCCTGGAGTGCCGGGGGACAGAACTATGGCTACACCTTC,CAWSAGGQNYGYTF
NA,TRBD1,TRBJ2-5,TRBV25-1,TGTGCCAGCAGTGTCTCAGGGGGCAAAGAGACCCAGTACTTC,CASSVSGGKETQYF
NA,NA,TRBJ2-5,TRBV2,TGTGCCAGCGAATTTCGGGAGACCCAGTACTTC,CASEFRETQYF
NA,TRBD1,TRBJ2-7,TRBV19,TGTGCCAGTAGCCCGGGACAGGGGCCCTACGAGCAGTACTTC,CASSPGQGPYEQYF
NA,NA,TRBJ2-2,TRBV6-1,TGTGCCAGCTTCCAGGGGCTGAACACCGGGGAGCTGTTTTTT,CASFQGLNTGELFF
NA,NA,TRBJ1-6,TRBV2,TGTGCCAGCAGTGAAGCCCCCCTTTCACCCCTCCACTTT,CASSEAPLSPLHF
NA,TRBD1,TRBJ1-5,TRBV19,TGTGCCAGTAGTAGTCGACAGGGAGGTCAGCCCCAGCATTTT,CASSSRQGGQPQHF
once,NA,TRBJ2-2,TRBV11-3,TGTGCCAGCAGCCGAAGTCCGGGGAGGAGCACCGGGGAGCTGTTTTTT,CASSRSPGRSTGELFF
NA,NA,TRBJ1-6,TRBV2,TGTGCCAGTGGATCCGGGGTCTCTAATTCACCCCTCCACTTT,CASGSGVSNSPLHF
NA,NA,TRBJ1-1,TRBV6-4,TGTGCCAGCAGTGACTCCGGGGGGAACACTGAAGCTTTCTTT,CASSDSGGNTEAFF
NA,TRBD2,TRBJ2-3,TRBV7-2,TGTGCCAGCAGCTTAGGAGCGGGGGGGACAGATACGCAGTATTTT,CASSLGAGGTDTQYF
NA,NA,TRBJ1-2,TRBV19,TGTGCCAGTAGTTACCCGGACTATGGCTACACCTTC,CASSYPDYGYTF
NA,NA,TRBJ1-4,TRBV5-4,TGTGCCAGCGGCGCCCGACAGGAAACTAATGAAAAACTGTTTTTT,CASGARQETNEKLFF
NA,NA,TRBJ2-2,TRBV6-5,TGTGCCAGCAGTTACTCGAGAAGCCTGCACACCGGGGAGCTGTTTTTT,CASSYSRSLHTGELFF
NA,NA,TRBJ2-1,TRBV7-2,TGTGCCAGCAGCTCTAACAGGGTCGGCAATGAGCAGTTCTTC,CASSSNRVGNEQFF
NA,TRBD1,TRBJ1-2,TRBV2,TGTGCCAGCAGCTCACCGGGACAGGGGTCGTATTTCTATGGCTACACCTTC,CASSSPGQGSYFYGYTF
NA,NA,TRBJ2-7,TRBV20-1,TGCAGTGCCGGTCCATACGAGCAGTACTTC,CSAGPYEQYF
NA,NA,TRBJ2-1,TRBV5-4,TGTGCCAGCAGCCCTACTGGGGGGTCGGGCAATGAGCAGTTCTTC,CASSPTGGSGNEQFF
NA,NA,TRBJ2-7,TRBV5-4,TGTGCCAGCAGCTTGAGAGGGGGAGGGGTCGAGCAGTACTTC,CASSLRGGGVEQYF
NA,TRBD1,TRBJ1-4,TRBV4-1,TGCGCCAGCAGCTCTAGGACAGGACCTGAAAAACTGTTTTTT,CASSSRTGPEKLFF
NA,NA,TRBJ1-5,TRBV5-8,TGTGCCAGCAGCCCGAGGGGAGGCCGGGGGGGCAATCAGCCCCAGCATTTT,CASSPRGGRGGNQPQHF